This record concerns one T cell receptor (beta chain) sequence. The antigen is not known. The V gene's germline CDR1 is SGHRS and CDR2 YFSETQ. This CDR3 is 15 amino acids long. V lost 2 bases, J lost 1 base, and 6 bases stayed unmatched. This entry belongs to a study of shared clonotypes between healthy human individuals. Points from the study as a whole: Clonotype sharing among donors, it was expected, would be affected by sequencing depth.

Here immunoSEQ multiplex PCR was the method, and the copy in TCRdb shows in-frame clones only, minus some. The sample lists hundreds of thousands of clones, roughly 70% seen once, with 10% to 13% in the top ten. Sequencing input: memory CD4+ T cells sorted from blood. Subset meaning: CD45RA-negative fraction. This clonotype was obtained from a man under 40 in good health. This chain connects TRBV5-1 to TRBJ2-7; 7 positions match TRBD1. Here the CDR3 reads CASSLADRLSYEQYF. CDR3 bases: TGCGCCAGCAGCTTAGCGGACAGGCTTTCCTACGAGCAGTACTTC.